The 27 T cell receptor beta chains given below trace back to one sample, sequenced in a study of CD8 T cells in Susac syndrome. Reverse transcription of about 0.45 to 1 ug RNA was carried out with random hexamers. One entry per CDR3 protein results from TCRdb running MiXCR on the immunoSEQ multiplex PCR reads. The sample shows 300,000 to 350,000 distinct CDR3 sequences, around 90% of them seen only once. Source material: CD4+ T cells from PBMCs. The source of these receptors is a human donor with multiple sclerosis.

The V call is TRBV7-8, the J call TRBJ2-5; D is possibly TRBD1 (7 bases). The CDR3 is 14 residues long. Trimming took off 5 bases at V and 2 bases at J, with 12 bases between the two ends. Germline V gives CDR1 SGHVS, CDR2 FQNEAQ. CDR3 DNA: TGTGCCAGCAGCGGGGGGACAGATCAAGAGACCCAGTACTTC. Protein product: CASSGGTDQETQYF.

V gene TRBV20-1 combines with J gene TRBJ2-3, with a possible D match to TRBD2 (5 bases). Germline assignment: CDR1 DFQATT and CDR2 SNEGSKA (reference sequence). The V end lost 0 bases, the J end lost 6 bases, and 16 bases lay between the germline ends. The CDR3 extends over 15 amino acids. The CDR3 loop reads CSARDSRVGLDTQYF. The CDR3 region has the DNA TGCAGTGCTAGAGATTCGAGGGTGGGCCTCGATACGCAGTATTTT.

This clonotype was found once. The chain links TRBV12-3 or TRBV12-4 to TRBJ2-4; D is unresolved. CDR3 length: 13 residues. V dropped 6 bases and J dropped 1 base, with 7 bases sitting between them. This CDR3 is CASSYGAKNIQYF. The CDR3 DNA is TGTGCCAGCAGCTACGGGGCCAAAAACATTCAGTACTTC.

J is TRBJ1-1 and V is TRBV19; D unresolved. Trimming pared 1 base from V and 4 bases from J, leaving 13 bases between. The germline gives CDR1 LNHDA, CDR2 SQIVND (reference sequence). The CDR3 spans 15 residues. The CDR3 DNA reads TGTGCCAGTAGTATAGCCAAGACACTGCCCACTGAAGCTTTCTTT. Translating gives CASSIAKTLPTEAFF.

Worth noting for this clonotype: A junction end diverges from the germline sequence, so it may reflect a read error. J is TRBJ2-5 and V is TRBV7-7, with 7 bases identical to TRBD2. CDR1 is SSHAT, CDR2 FNYEAQ, per germline (reference sequence). The length of the CDR3 is 14 residues. The CDR3 loop reads CASSLMGGMETQYF. The CDR3 nucleotides are TGTGCTAGCAGTTTAATGGGGGGGATGGAGACCCAGTACTTC.

V gene TRBV19 combines with J gene TRBJ1-1; D is unclear. Trimming stripped 11 bases from V and 0 bases from J, with 16 bases between. CDR1 LNHDA and CDR2 SQIVND come from the germline V gene (reference sequence). The CDR3 covers 14 residues. This CDR3 reads CASGRVAMNTEAFF. The DNA for the CDR3 is TGTGCCTCGGGCCGGGTGGCCATGAACACTGAAGCTTTCTTT. The variable domain in full, with the rest retrieved from reference TRBV19 and TRBJ1-1, is DGGITQSPKYLFRKEGQNVTLSCEQNLNHDAMYWYRQDPGQGLRLIYYSQIVNDFQKGDIAEGYSVSREKKESFPLTVTSAQKNPTAFYLCASGRVAMNTEAFFGQGTRLTVV.

This chain links TRBV5-1 with TRBJ2-1, with 7 bases lining up with TRBD2. V lost 5 bases, J lost 3 bases, and 11 bases stayed unmatched. The CDR3 runs 16 residues. Germline V gives CDR1 SGHRS, CDR2 YFSETQ. The CDR3 is CASRNPGLVNYNEQFF. Written as DNA, the CDR3 is TGCGCCAGCAGAAATCCCGGACTAGTTAACTACAATGAGCAGTTCTTC.

The chain carries TRBV20-1 and TRBJ1-3, with D maybe TRBD1 (6 bases). CDR3 length: 14 amino acids. The germline gives CDR1 DFQATT, CDR2 SNEGSKA (reference sequence). Trimming removed 5 bases from V and 0 bases from J, with 11 bases in between. The CDR3 DNA sequence: TGCAGTGCTGGACAGTTTTTCTCTGGAAACACCATATATTTT. This sequence encodes CSAGQFFSGNTIYF.

The chain employs TRBV5-1 and TRBJ2-4; D not resolved. This CDR3 has 8 amino acids. The germline V and J ends were trimmed by 9 bases and 5 bases, with 0 bases remaining between them. Germline values: CDR1 SGHRS, CDR2 YFSETQ. For the CDR3, the DNA is TGCGCCAAAAACATTCAGTACTTC. Protein sequence: CAKNIQYF.

This rearrangement joins TRBV29-1 to TRBJ1-6; 9 bases are shared with TRBD1. The germline gives CDR1 SQVTM, CDR2 ANQGSEA. This CDR3 comprises 19 residues. CDR3 loop: CGATDRGPFTSSYNSPLHF. CDR3 DNA sequence: TGCGGCGCTACGGACAGGGGTCCTTTCACGAGCTCCTATAATTCACCCCTCCACTTT.

The rearrangement joins TRBV19 to TRBJ2-7, with 7 bases that match TRBD1. The CDR3 runs to 13 residues. Germline V gene lookup returns CDR1 LNHDA and CDR2 SQIVND (reference sequence). The V gene end was trimmed by 6 bases and the J gene end by 2 bases; junction bases not matched to a gene: 4. The CDR3 protein is CASSDRVTYEQYF. In DNA, the CDR3 is TGTGCCAGTAGCGACAGGGTGACCTACGAGCAGTACTTC.

Only one count was recorded for this clonotype. DNA of the CDR3: TGTGCCAGCAGTATGGCCAGGGATGGCAATCAGCCCCAGCATTTT. Translation gives CASSMARDGNQPQHF. The chain uses TRBV6-6 and TRBJ1-5, with D possibly TRBD1 on 5 matching bases. Germline CDR1 and CDR2: MNHNY and SVGAGI (reference sequence). Trimming left V 5 bases short and J 2 bases short, with 13 bases between. This CDR3 is built from 15 residues.

V and J are TRBV2 and TRBJ1-2; no definite D call. Trimming took off 3 bases at V and 4 bases at J, with 6 bases between the two ends. Germline CDR1 SNHLY, CDR2 FYNNEI. The CDR3 extends over 12 amino acids. CDR3 in DNA: TGTGCCAGCAGTGACGTTCTCTATGGCTACACCTTC. Translated, it gives CASSDVLYGYTF.

The chain combines TRBV19 with TRBJ2-3, with 7 positions matching TRBD2. The germline V gene encodes CDR1 LNHDA and CDR2 SQIVND (reference sequence). V shed 3 bases and J 4 bases; nucleotides not matched to a gene: 4. CDR3 length equals 14 residues. The CDR3 sequence: CASSMRLAADTQYF. The CDR3 DNA reads TGTGCCAGTAGTATGCGGCTAGCGGCAGATACGCAGTATTTT.

This clonotype was seen a single time. The chain recombines TRBV12-3 or TRBV12-4 with TRBJ2-1, with TRBD2 matching over 13 bases. The CDR3 covers 16 residues. The trim removed 6 bases at V and 6 bases at J, leaving 8 bases unmatched. CDR3 DNA: TGTGCCAGCAGCCCTAGGACTAGCGGGAGACCCAATGAGCAGTTCTTC. This codes for CASSPRTSGRPNEQFF.

The V gene is TRBV6-2 or TRBV6-3, the J gene TRBJ2-7; 7 bases agree with TRBD2. CDR3 length: 16 residues. Losses at the gene ends were 2 bases for V and 2 bases for J; bases not matched to a gene: 9. Germline V gene lookup returns CDR1 MNHEY and CDR2 SVGEGT. Here the CDR3 DNA reads TGTGCCAGCAGTTACGCACGGGGTAGCGGGCCCTACGAGCAGTACTTC. Translation: CASSYARGSGPYEQYF.

V gene TRBV7-3 combines with J gene TRBJ1-1; 7 bases are shared with TRBD1. Germline-derived CDR1 and CDR2 are SGHTA and FQGTGA. Germline trimming cut 5 bases from V and 1 base from J; bases unmatched to any gene: 19. This CDR3 spans 19 amino acids. CDR3 sequence (DNA): TGTGCCAGCAGCCTCACCCCTTACAGGGGCCGACAAAGGAACACTGAAGCTTTCTTT. It is translated as CASSLTPYRGRQRNTEAFF.

The rearrangement uses TRBV19 and TRBJ1-1, with a tentative D call TRBD1 (5 bases). This CDR3 region has 14 residues. V gave up 2 bases and J gave up 2 bases, with 9 bases separating them. Germline V gives CDR1 LNHDA, CDR2 SQIVND (reference sequence). The CDR3: CASSISQGNTEAFF. CDR3 bases: TGTGCCAGTAGTATATCCCAGGGAAACACTGAAGCTTTCTTT.

The V and J genes are TRBV20-1 and TRBJ2-7; D perhaps matches TRBD1 (6 bases). Trimming left V 4 bases short and J 3 bases short, with 13 bases between. Per germline, CDR1 DFQATT and CDR2 SNEGSKA (reference sequence). This CDR3 region has 13 residues. The CDR3 region has the DNA TGCAGTGCTACCGACAGGAATGACTACGAGCAGTACTTC. Its protein is CSATDRNDYEQYF.

The chain has TRBV29-1 and TRBJ1-3; D remains unclear. CDR3 length: 13 residues. V dropped 3 bases and J dropped 0 bases, with 6 bases sitting between them. The V gene's germline CDR1 is SQVTM and CDR2 ANQGSEA. CDR3: CSVETFSGNTIYF. The CDR3 DNA follows: TGCAGCGTTGAGACCTTCTCTGGAAACACCATATATTTT.

V usage is TRBV9 and J usage is TRBJ1-1; maybe TRBD1 (6 bases). V lost 0 bases to trimming and J lost 11 bases, with 14 bases between them. The CDR3 covers 13 residues. The germline V gene encodes CDR1 SGDLS and CDR2 YYNGEE. The CDR3 DNA is TGTGCCAGCAGCGTAGTGTTAGGGGGGTACGCTTTCTTT. Amino acid sequence: CASSVVLGGYAFF.

This chain links TRBV29-1 with TRBJ2-7; TRBD2 might be the D (6 bases). The CDR3 runs to 11 residues. Germline lookup yields CDR1 SQVTM and CDR2 ANQGSEA. V was shortened by 6 bases and J by 3 bases, with 9 bases between the two germline ends. CDR3: CSVGLNYEQYF. CDR3 nucleotide sequence: TGCAGCGTGGGACTGAACTACGAGCAGTACTTC.

The gene calls are TRBV7-9 and TRBJ1-3; D unclear. Trimming stripped 5 bases from V and 2 bases from J, with 1 base between. Germline V gives CDR1 SEHNR, CDR2 FQNEAQ (reference sequence). The CDR3 loop spans 11 amino acids. The CDR3 bases are TGTGCCAGCAGCCCTGGAAACACCATATATTTT. Amino acids: CASSPGNTIYF.

The gene calls are TRBV7-8 and TRBJ2-6, with a weak D call TRBD1 (5 bases). Per germline, CDR1 SGHVS and CDR2 FQNEAQ. Trimming took off 4 bases at V and 9 bases at J, with 25 bases between the two ends. The CDR3 length is 18 residues. The CDR3 region is CASSSQRKGVQIINVLTF. The DNA of the CDR3 is TGTGCCAGCAGCTCCCAACGGAAAGGGGTGCAAATAATCAACGTCCTGACTTTC. Full variable domain (outside the CDR3, taken from reference TRBV7-8 and TRBJ2-6): GAGVSQSPRYKVAKRGQDVALRCDPISGHVSLFWYQQALGQGPEFLTYFQNEAQLDKSGLPSDRFFAERPEGSVSTLKIQRTQQEDSAVYLCASSSQRKGVQIINVLTFGAGSRLTVL.

This clonotype was counted once. The chain carries TRBV5-8 and TRBJ2-5; D possibly corresponds to TRBD2 (5 bases). This CDR3 region has 15 residues. CDR1 SGHTS and CDR2 YDEGEE come from the germline V gene. V gave up 3 bases and J gave up 2 bases, with 14 bases separating them. CDR3 bases: TGTGCCAGCAGCTCCGTCGGGAATTTACAAGAGACCCAGTACTTC. Translating gives CASSSVGNLQETQYF.

The rearrangement joins TRBV4-2 to TRBJ2-7; D call uncertain. The CDR3 is 18 amino acids. CDR1 LGHNA and CDR2 YNFKEQ come from the germline V gene. Trimming stripped 1 base from V and 0 bases from J, with 19 bases between. For the CDR3, the DNA is TGTGCCAGCAGCCAAGTCAGTCGCGGAACCCTAAGCTCCTACGAGCAGTACTTC. This translates into CASSQVSRGTLSSYEQYF.

V gene TRBV20-1 combines with J gene TRBJ2-5, with TRBD1 matching over 10 bases. V lost 6 bases to trimming and J lost 5 bases; unmatched junction nucleotides: 9. Germline assignment: CDR1 DFQATT and CDR2 SNEGSKA (reference sequence). CDR3 length: 14 residues. CDR3 region: CSAGQGGTWETQYF. CDR3 DNA: TGCAGTGCAGGACAGGGGGGGACCTGGGAGACCCAGTACTTC.